The clone carrying this TCR beta chain was observed many times. This entry belongs to a study of neurological immune-mediated disorders. Trimming removed 7 bases from V and 1 base from J, with 13 bases in between. CDR3 length equals 14 residues. Germline-derived CDR1 and CDR2 are ENHRY and SYGVKD. One entry per CDR3 protein, called by TCRdb with MiXCR from the 5' RACE reads. This sample has fewer than 80,000 distinct CDR3 sequences, with around 4.8% found just once. The origin of this receptor is a woman in her forties or fifties with multiple sclerosis. The rearrangement joins TRBV10-3 to TRBJ1-1; D may be TRBD1 (5 bases). Sequenced sample: PBMCs. CDR3 DNA sequence: TGTGCCATCAACCAGGGTTTGGCGAACACTGAAGCTTTCTTT. Protein sequence: CAINQGLANTEAFF.